These T cell receptor beta chains were read from a single sample in a study of T-cell memory formation after mild COVID-19. Each CDR3 protein is one row after TCRdb ran MiXCR on the 5' RACE reads. The table records around 410,000 distinct CDR3 sequences, around a quarter of them present only once. Sequencing was carried out using PBMCs or a T cell subset sorted from them (not recorded which). The receptors derive from an adult woman who had mild COVID-19 (a few samples of this study predate the infection). Cell type and time point are not known. Each CDR3 is given with its conserved first and last residue. D genes are given only for firm matches. Size tells how often a clone was seen (once, few, many) or the class of an expanded clone, and some rows leave it out.

>TRBD1|TRBV6-6|few|15|TRBJ2-1
CASSTAGTGNNEQFF
TGTGCCAGCAGTACCGCCGGGACAGGGAACAATGAGCAGTTCTTC
>NA|TRBV18|NA|14|TRBJ2-7
CASSPRADSYEQYF
TGTGCCAGCTCACCACGTGCGGATTCCTACGAGCAGTACTTC
>NA|TRBV6-6|NA|13|TRBJ1-2
CASSGRTTDGYTF
TGTGCCAGCAGTGGGCGGACAACCGATGGCTACACCTTC
>NA|TRBV29-1|NA|11|TRBJ1-2
CSVGGVWGYTF
TGCAGCGTTGGAGGAGTTTGGGGCTACACCTTC
>TRBD1|TRBV4-3|few|15|TRBJ2-1
CASSQGTGAYNEQFF
TGCGCCAGCAGCCAAGGGACAGGGGCCTACAATGAGCAGTTCTTC
>NA|TRBV6-2/TRBV6-3|NA|15|TRBJ2-3
CASSYETAGTDTQYF
TGTGCCAGCAGTTACGAAACAGCTGGCACAGATACGCAGTATTTT
>NA|TRBV4-3|few|13|TRBJ2-2
CASSAVRAGELFF
TGCGCCAGCAGTGCGGTTAGGGCCGGGGAGCTGTTTTTT
>TRBD1|TRBV12-3/TRBV12-4|NA|13|TRBJ2-1
CASSRTGNNEQFF
TGTGCCAGCAGCCGGACAGGAAACAATGAGCAGTTCTTC
>TRBD2|TRBV10-3|NA|13|TRBJ2-2
CAISPRETGELFF
TGTGCCATCAGCCCGCGGGAGACTGGGGAGCTGTTTTTT
>NA|TRBV4-1|NA|16|TRBJ2-3
CASSPGTHRGTDTQYF
TGCGCCAGCAGCCCCGGGACTCACCGAGGCACAGATACGCAGTATTTT
>NA|TRBV5-1|few|16|TRBJ2-3
CASSFGSGQPTDTQYF
TGCGCCAGCAGCTTCGGGAGTGGACAGCCCACAGATACGCAGTATTTT
>NA|TRBV29-1|NA|15|TRBJ2-1
CSVEDRAGPYNEQFF
TGCAGCGTTGAAGACAGGGCGGGACCATACAATGAGCAGTTCTTC
>NA|TRBV7-3|NA|13|TRBJ2-7
CASSPGSPREQYF
TGTGCCAGCAGCCCCGGGAGCCCCCGGGAGCAGTACTTC
>TRBD1|TRBV6-1|few|15|TRBJ2-1
CASSAGQGTSDEQFF
TGTGCCAGCAGTGCCGGACAGGGGACTTCGGATGAGCAGTTCTTC
>TRBD1|TRBV5-1|NA|15|TRBJ2-2
CASSSGQENTGELFF
TGCGCCAGCAGCTCAGGACAGGAGAACACCGGGGAGCTGTTTTTT
>NA|TRBV27|NA|15|TRBJ2-7
CARRHRVTASHEQYF
TGTGCCAGGCGACATCGGGTCACTGCATCCCACGAGCAGTACTTC
>TRBD1|TRBV3-1|NA|16|TRBJ2-3
CASSQGGTVQADTQYF
TGTGCCAGCAGCCAAGGAGGGACAGTTCAAGCAGATACGCAGTATTTT
>TRBD2|TRBV7-3|once|17|TRBJ2-2
CASSLRLAGDDTGELFF
TGTGCCAGCAGCTTACGGCTAGCGGGAGATGACACCGGGGAGCTGTTTTTT
>TRBD1|TRBV2|NA|15|TRBJ1-5
CASSGTGSSNQPQHF
TGTGCCAGCAGCGGGACAGGTTCTAGCAATCAGCCCCAGCATTTT
>TRBD1|TRBV6-5|few|13|TRBJ1-2
CASRQGGDYGYTF
TGTGCCAGCAGGCAGGGGGGGGACTATGGCTACACCTTC
>NA|TRBV7-9|NA|16|TRBJ1-2
CASSSETRLHGYGYTF
TGTGCCAGCAGCTCGGAAACGAGGCTTCACGGCTATGGCTACACCTTC
>TRBD1|TRBV25-1|NA|15|TRBJ2-7
CASSPPGTGTYEQYF
TGTGCCAGCAGTCCGCCCGGGACAGGGACCTACGAGCAGTACTTC
>TRBD2|TRBV12-3/TRBV12-4|NA|13|TRBJ2-7
CASASGGAGEQYF
TGTGCCAGTGCTAGCGGGGGGGCCGGCGAGCAGTACTTC
>NA|TRBV2|few|15|TRBJ2-7
CASSEMETGNYEQYF
TGTGCCAGCAGTGAAATGGAGACGGGTAACTACGAGCAGTACTTC
>NA|TRBV9|NA|15|TRBJ1-4
CASSLSAATNEKLFF
TGTGCCAGCAGCCTCTCTGCGGCAACTAATGAAAAACTGTTTTTT
>NA|TRBV6-1|NA|14|TRBJ2-1
CASSVTGADNEQFF
TGTGCCAGCAGTGTAACGGGGGCCGACAATGAGCAGTTCTTC
>NA|TRBV12-3/TRBV12-4|many|14|TRBJ2-5
CASSLTGSRETQYF
TGTGCCAGCAGCTTAACAGGGAGTAGAGAGACCCAGTACTTC
>NA|TRBV7-6|NA|13|TRBJ2-7
CASSPDTSYEQYF
TGTGCCAGCAGCCCCGACACTTCCTACGAGCAGTACTTC
>NA|TRBV24-1|few|18|TRBJ1-5
CATSDSTEGGRGNQPQHF
TGTGCCACCAGTGATTCCACGGAAGGGGGTCGAGGCAATCAGCCCCAGCATTTT
>TRBD2|TRBV7-6|few|16|TRBJ2-3
CASSRIGLAGADTQYF
TGTGCCAGCAGCCGCATCGGGCTAGCGGGGGCAGATACGCAGTATTTT
>NA|TRBV6-2/TRBV6-3|few|17|TRBJ1-3
CASSYSDRLYSGNTIYF
TGTGCCAGCAGTTACTCGGACCGGCTCTACTCTGGAAACACCATATATTTT
>NA|TRBV3-1|NA|15|TRBJ2-2
CASSHGGWNTGELFF
TGTGCCAGCAGCCACGGAGGTTGGAACACCGGGGAGCTGTTTTTT
>TRBD2|TRBV5-4|few|15|TRBJ2-3
CASSSGGGRTDTQYF
TGTGCCAGCAGCTCCGGGGGGGGGCGCACAGATACGCAGTATTTT
>NA|TRBV5-1|NA|15|TRBJ1-2
CASSLAAGENYGYTF
TGCGCCAGCAGCTTGGCGGCAGGGGAAAACTATGGCTACACCTTC
>TRBD2|TRBV4-3|NA|14|TRBJ2-5
CASSQEIAGETQYF
TGCGCCAGCAGCCAAGAGATAGCGGGAGAGACCCAGTACTTC
>TRBD1|TRBV7-9|NA|15|TRBJ2-7
CASSLVGQGAAEQYF
TGTGCCAGCAGCTTAGTCGGGCAGGGGGCGGCCGAGCAGTACTTC
>NA|TRBV5-1|NA|15|TRBJ2-3
CASSLEGYSTDTQYF
TGCGCCAGCAGCTTGGAGGGGTACAGCACAGATACGCAGTATTTT
>NA|TRBV18|once|12|TRBJ2-7
CASSPQGWEQYF
TGTGCCAGCTCACCGCAGGGGTGGGAGCAGTACTTC
>NA|TRBV4-2|NA|15|TRBJ1-2
CASSQGVRDAYGYTF
TGTGCCAGCAGCCAGGGAGTCCGGGACGCCTATGGCTACACCTTC
>NA|TRBV5-1|NA|14|TRBJ2-7
CASSLEFGGGEQYF
TGCGCCAGCAGCTTGGAGTTTGGGGGTGGCGAGCAGTACTTC
>TRBD1|TRBV12-3/TRBV12-4|NA|20|TRBJ2-6
CASSNTPGTGIIAGANVLTF
TGTGCCAGCAGTAACACACCCGGGACAGGGATAATCGCTGGGGCCAACGTCCTGACTTTC
>TRBD1|TRBV6-5|NA|16|TRBJ2-7
CASSYSPGGAGYEQYF
TGTGCCAGCAGTTACTCCCCAGGGGGCGCGGGCTACGAGCAGTACTTC
>TRBD1|TRBV10-3|many|12|TRBJ2-7
CATNRDRDEQYF
TGTGCCACCAATCGGGACAGGGACGAGCAGTACTTC
>NA|TRBV12-3/TRBV12-4|few|13|TRBJ1-1
CASSRDGGLGAFF
TGTGCCAGCAGCAGGGACGGGGGACTTGGAGCTTTCTTT
>NA|TRBV6-6|NA|13|TRBJ2-1
CASSYSMGDEQFF
TGTGCCAGCAGTTACTCGATGGGTGATGAGCAGTTCTTC
>TRBD1|TRBV6-5|NA|19|TRBJ1-2
CASSYSNFWSGGISRGYTF
TGTGCCAGCAGTTACTCCAATTTTTGGTCAGGGGGAATTTCGAGGGGCTACACCTTC
>NA|TRBV15|NA|13|TRBJ2-3
CATSRDEGITQYF
TGTGCCACCAGCAGAGATGAGGGGATTACGCAGTATTTT
>TRBD2|TRBV4-3|few|17|TRBJ2-7
CASSQVALPGGAYEQYF
TGCGCCAGCAGCCAAGTCGCTCTCCCGGGGGGAGCCTACGAGCAGTACTTC
>NA|TRBV7-6|NA|15|TRBJ1-1
CASSLAGTPNTEAFF
TGTGCCAGCAGCTTAGCTGGGACACCGAACACTGAAGCTTTCTTT
>NA|TRBV6-5|NA|14|TRBJ2-3
CASSLGQVVDTQYF
TGTGCCAGCAGTCTAGGACAAGTGGTAGATACGCAGTATTTT
>TRBD1|TRBV5-7|few|15|TRBJ1-1
CASSSLRGRNTEAFF
TGTGCCAGCAGCTCACTCAGGGGGCGTAACACTGAAGCTTTCTTT
>NA|TRBV4-1|few|16|TRBJ1-3
CASSQEGGFSGNTIYF
TGCGCCAGCAGTCAAGAGGGGGGATTCTCTGGAAACACCATATATTTT
>NA|TRBV4-2|NA|17|TRBJ2-2
CASSTLGLGGHTGELFF
TGTGCCAGCAGCACCTTGGGCTTGGGGGGACACACCGGGGAGCTGTTTTTT